This TCR beta chain comes out of a study of regulatory T cells in long-lasting Graves disease. CDR3 size: 16 residues. Germline lookup yields CDR1 SGHAT and CDR2 FQNNGV. V shed 3 bases, J shed 10 bases, and the junction held 8 bases outside the gene matches. This clonotype was observed many times. No antigen is known for it. For TCR beta, libraries came from iRepertoire HTBI primers and Arm-PCR of CDR3 regions. Original handling: Sequenced samples collectively carried roughly 63 TRBV and some 15 TRBJ segments. TCRdb fed the multiplex PCR reads into MiXCR, producing one record per CDR3 protein. TCRdb, not the authors, supplied the V and J calls. The repertoire has over 300,000 distinct CDR3 sequences, about 16% of them found once; the top ten carry about a fifth. Indicated time point: newly diagnosed GD, antithyroid drugs for less than 3 months. The TCR library used RNA extracted from PBMCs. Graves' disease diagnosis used American Thyroid Association guidelines.

General study points: Shared public clonotypes totalled approximately 3,000 in persistent patients, compared with roughly 970 in new patients. The work looked only at peripheral blood and did not look at thyroid tissue.

The starting material was peripheral blood mononuclear cells (PBMCs), obtained at new diagnosis, from a patient treated with antithyroid drugs. The source of this sequence is a female donor with Graves disease. The rearrangement links TRBV11-2 to TRBJ2-5, with TRBD2 matching over 16 bases. This CDR3 is CASSFKGGLAGGNQYF. The CDR3 region has the DNA TGTGCCAGCAGCTTCAAGGGGGGACTAGCGGGGGGGAACCAGTACTTC.